The 32 T cell receptor beta chains below all came from one sample that was sequenced in a study of cytomegalovirus exposure and HLA in healthy donors (dated by TCRdb to 2016 to 2017). The method was the immunoSEQ multiplex PCR assay. What TCRdb holds here is the immuneACCESS table cut down to in-frame rearrangements. Part of the clones is not present; checked against another copy, under half of the missing clones reflect an unresolved V gene, and the others are unexplained. The table for this sample lists tens of thousands of clones; over 85% of them were counted only once. 4.5% to 6% of the sample lies in the top ten. The material sequenced was PBMCs. Receptors originate from a woman aged 18 to 35 in good health and CMV-seronegative.

The genes are TRBV5-1 and TRBJ2-2; 12 nucleotides align to TRBD1. CDR1 is SGHRS and CDR2 is YFSETQ in the germline V gene. CDR3 size: 18 residues. V dropped 3 bases and J dropped 4; count of bases not matched to a gene: 10. DNA for the CDR3: TGCGCCAGCAGCTGGATGGGACAGGGGGCGTCTTTCACCGGGGAGCTGTTTTTT. Translation: CASSWMGQGASFTGELFF.

J is TRBJ2-7 and V is TRBV18, with 7 bases matching TRBD2. The ends lost 3 bases at V and 0 bases at J; junction bases unmatched: 2. This CDR3 has 14 amino acids. The V gene's germline CDR1 is KGHSH and CDR2 LQKENI. Here the CDR3 reads CASSPSGSSYEQYF. CDR3 nucleotide sequence: TGTGCCAGCTCACCTAGCGGGTCCTCCTACGAGCAGTACTTC.

This rearrangement joins TRBV11-2 to TRBJ1-6, with a tentative D call TRBD1 (5 bases). Germline V gives CDR1 SGHAT, CDR2 FQNNGV. Trimming stripped 2 bases from V and 6 bases from J, with 14 bases between. The CDR3 is 16 residues long. CDR3 loop: CASSLLRTGANSPLHF. Here the CDR3 DNA reads TGTGCCAGCAGCTTATTAAGAACAGGTGCTAATTCACCCCTCCACTTT.

The chain uses TRBV7-2 and TRBJ1-1; 7 positions match TRBD1. The CDR3 totals 12 residues. Germline CDR1 SGHTA, CDR2 FQGNSA. Trimming cost V 5 bases and J 11 bases; bases outside gene matches: 8. The CDR3 DNA reads TGTGCCAGCAGCCCTAGGACAGGTTTGGCTTTCTTT. Protein product: CASSPRTGLAFF.

The J gene is TRBJ2-7, the V gene TRBV27; weak D call: TRBD2 (5 bases). CDR1 MNHEY and CDR2 SMNVEV come from the germline V gene (reference sequence). Trimming pared 5 bases from V and 2 bases from J, leaving 13 bases between. This CDR3 has 14 residues. This chain's CDR3 is CASSPAGVPYEQYV. The CDR3 nucleotides are TGTGCCAGCAGTCCCGCCGGGGTGCCCTACGAGCAGTACGTC.

This clone showed up just once. The chain combines TRBV28 with TRBJ1-5; 7 bases are a match to TRBD1. Germline assignment: CDR1 MDHEN and CDR2 SYDVKM. V lost 3 bases, J lost 6 bases, and 5 bases stayed unmatched. The CDR3 sequence is 14 residues long. The CDR3 is CASSFITGVQPQHF. In DNA, the CDR3 is TGTGCCAGCAGTTTTATAACAGGGGTTCAGCCCCAGCATTTT. Looking up the rest from reference TRBV28 and TRBJ1-5 gives the full variable domain: DVKVTQSSRYLVKRTGEKVFLECVQDMDHENMFWYRQDPGLGLRLIYFSYDVKMKEKGDIPEGYSVSREKKERFSLILESASTNQTSMYLCASSFITGVQPQHFGDGTRLSIL.

The CDR3 bases are TGTGCCAGCAGCTTAGAAACTAGCGGGAGGATCAACAATGAGCAGTTCTTC. The encoded protein is CASSLETSGRINNEQFF. The chain links TRBV7-6 to TRBJ2-1; 12 bases fit TRBD2. The ends lost 1 base at V and 5 bases at J; junction bases unmatched: 6. CDR1 and CDR2 from the germline V gene are SGHVS and FNYEAQ. The CDR3 is 17 amino acids.

The J gene is TRBJ2-3, the V gene TRBV10-1, with 10 nucleotides matching TRBD2. V shed 4 bases and J 5 bases; nucleotides not matched to a gene: 6. This CDR3 has 15 residues. Germline V gene lookup returns CDR1 WNHNN and CDR2 SYGVQD (reference sequence). This CDR3 is CASSASGSLRDTQYF. The CDR3 bases are TGCGCCAGCAGTGCTAGCGGGAGTTTGAGAGATACGCAGTATTTT.

This sequence joins TRBV6-5 and TRBJ1-6; D may be TRBD1 (6 bases). The V end lost 6 bases, the J end lost 4 bases, and 10 bases lay between the germline ends. This CDR3 is 14 amino acids long. In germline, CDR1 is MNHEY, CDR2 SVGAGI. In DNA, the CDR3 is TGTGCCAGCAGACCCGGACAGTATAATTCACCCCTCCACTTT. Its protein is CASRPGQYNSPLHF.

The V call is TRBV5-1, the J call TRBJ1-2; 9 bases are shared with TRBD1. CDR1 is SGHRS, CDR2 YFSETQ, per germline. The J segment lost 8 bases and the V segment lost 2 bases, leaving 10 bases of the junction unmatched. The length of the CDR3 is 15 residues. CDR3 bases: TGCGCCAGCAGCTTCGGGACAGGGCTATCGAGAGGCTACACCTTC. Its translation is CASSFGTGLSRGYTF.

This clone has a single count. The rearrangement uses TRBV9 and TRBJ2-2; tentative D call: TRBD2 (5 bases). The CDR3 contains 17 residues. The germline V and J ends were trimmed by 4 bases and 5 bases, with 21 bases remaining between them. CDR1 is SGDLS and CDR2 is YYNGEE in the germline V gene. CDR3 sequence: CASSLSKSGTPTGELFF. The DNA for the CDR3 is TGTGCCAGCAGCCTTAGCAAAAGCGGAACTCCGACCGGGGAGCTGTTTTTT.

The rearrangement joins TRBV27 to TRBJ2-1, with 11 nucleotides matching TRBD2. The CDR3 contains 16 residues. The V gene end was trimmed by 3 bases and the J gene end by 0 bases; junction bases not matched to a gene: 1. CDR1 is MNHEY and CDR2 is SMNVEV in the germline V gene (reference sequence). For the CDR3, the DNA is TGTGCCAGCAGTTTCGGACTAGCGGGCTCCTACAATGAGCAGTTCTTC. This translates into CASSFGLAGSYNEQFF.

In this sample, this clone turned up a few times. The gene calls are TRBV28 and TRBJ1-5; D gene unclear. V was clipped by 7 bases and J by 0 bases, with 16 bases between them. Germline V gene lookup returns CDR1 MDHEN and CDR2 SYDVKM. The CDR3 has 16 amino acids. CDR3 protein: CASTYTWENSNQPQHF. The CDR3 DNA sequence: TGTGCCAGCACCTACACGTGGGAGAATAGCAATCAGCCCCAGCATTTT.

This chain links TRBV19 with TRBJ1-3; the match to TRBD1 covers 7 bases. The germline gives CDR1 LNHDA, CDR2 SQIVND (reference sequence). J gave up 3 bases and V 6 bases, and 8 bases lay outside the gene matches. The CDR3 is 15 amino acids. The CDR3 spells CASSPDRELGNTIYF. The CDR3 nucleotides read TGTGCCAGTAGCCCCGACAGGGAACTTGGAAACACCATATATTTT.

This clone occurred once. The chain employs TRBV9 and TRBJ1-1; D is uncertain. The CDR3 is made up of 17 amino acids. Germline lookup yields CDR1 SGDLS and CDR2 YYNGEE. Trimming stripped 3 bases from V and 8 bases from J, with 26 bases between. CDR3 protein: CASSAVTLGGIGGEAFF. The CDR3 DNA follows: TGTGCCAGCAGCGCCGTGACACTAGGAGGGATCGGCGGGGAAGCTTTCTTT.

This clone was recorded once. The rearrangement uses TRBV5-1 and TRBJ1-5, with TRBD1 matching 10 bases. The CDR3 is 14 amino acids. Trimming at V came to 4 bases and at J to 5 bases, leaving 3 bases not matched to a gene. Per germline, CDR1 SGHRS and CDR2 YFSETQ. CDR3 DNA sequence: TGCGCCAGCAGCCCAGGACAGGGGGATCAGCCCCAGCATTTT. It encodes CASSPGQGDQPQHF.

The CDR3 here is CASSLDRGLAGELFF. Written as DNA, the CDR3 is TGTGCCAGCAGCCTGGACAGGGGGCTTGCCGGGGAGCTGTTTTTT. The genes are TRBV9 and TRBJ2-2; the match to TRBD1 covers 11 bases. The germline V gene encodes CDR1 SGDLS and CDR2 YYNGEE. V was clipped by 4 bases and J by 6 bases; unmatched bases: 5. The CDR3 is made up of 15 amino acids.

The chain links TRBV4-1 to TRBJ2-1, with 9 bases aligning to TRBD2. The CDR3 has 16 residues. J lost 9 bases, V lost 1 base, and 10 bases had no gene match. Germline V CDR1 and CDR2: MGHRA, YSYEKL. CDR3 amino acids: CASSQVYASGVPEQFF. The CDR3 region has the DNA TGCGCCAGCAGCCAAGTTTACGCTAGCGGGGTGCCTGAGCAGTTCTTC.

The genes are TRBV28 and TRBJ2-3; 8 bases fit TRBD1. The CDR3 loop spans 15 amino acids. CDR1 MDHEN and CDR2 SYDVKM come from the germline V gene. Losses at the gene ends were 4 bases for V and 0 bases for J; bases not matched to a gene: 3. DNA for the CDR3: TGTGCCAGCAGTTACAGGGGGGACAGCACAGATACGCAGTATTTT. Translated, it gives CASSYRGDSTDTQYF.

The chain combines TRBV15 with TRBJ1-2; TRBD1 matches 8 bases. CDR3 size: 14 residues. Per the germline V gene, CDR1 is LNHNV and CDR2 is YYDKDF (reference sequence). V lost 3 bases to trimming and J lost 5 bases; unmatched junction nucleotides: 5. In DNA form, the CDR3 reads TGTGCCACCAGCAGTGAGGGACAGGTATATGGCTACACCTTC. Its protein product is CATSSEGQVYGYTF. The entire variable domain, with the rest obtained from reference TRBV15 and TRBJ1-2, is as follows: DAMVIQNPRYQVTQFGKPVTLSCSQTLNHNVMYWYQQKSSQAPKLLFHYYDKDFNNEADTPDNFQSRRPNTSFCFLDIRSPGLGDTAMYLCATSSEGQVYGYTFGSGTRLTVV.

V is TRBV5-1 and J is TRBJ1-1; D gene ambiguous. Trimming took 4 bases from V and 1 from J, leaving 5 bases between them. Germline assignment: CDR1 SGHRS and CDR2 YFSETQ. This CDR3 has 12 residues. The CDR3 nucleotides are TGCGCCAGCAGCGAGGGGAACACTGAAGCTTTCTTT. This codes for CASSEGNTEAFF. Using reference TRBV5-1 and TRBJ1-1 for the parts outside the CDR3, the full variable domain is KAGVTQTPRYLIKTRGQQVTLSCSPISGHRSVSWYQQTPGQGLQFLFEYFSETQRNKGNFPGRFSGRQFSNSRSEMNVSTLELGDSALYLCASSEGNTEAFFGQGTRLTVV.

The CDR3 sequence is CASSHSLRGDRPYTEAFF. CDR3 nucleotides: TGCGCCAGCAGCCACTCACTCAGGGGCGATAGACCTTACACTGAAGCTTTCTTT. V usage is TRBV4-1 and J usage is TRBJ1-1, with D maybe TRBD1 (6 bases). V was shortened by 3 bases and J by 3 bases, with 23 bases between the two germline ends. The CDR3 sequence is 18 residues long. Germline lookup yields CDR1 MGHRA and CDR2 YSYEKL.

V is TRBV30 and J is TRBJ1-1; 9 bases agree with TRBD1. From germline, CDR1 is GTSNPN and CDR2 SVGIG (reference sequence). The junction had 3 bases not matched to a gene; V was cut back by 3 bases and J by 4 bases. The CDR3 loop spans 13 amino acids. The CDR3 sequence: CAWRDRGFTEAFF. In DNA, the CDR3 is TGTGCCTGGAGGGACAGGGGTTTCACTGAAGCTTTCTTT.

This chain uses TRBV27 with TRBJ1-2; 8 bases are a match to TRBD1. With 4 bases clipped from V and 5 bases from J, the junction kept 15 bases outside the gene matches. The CDR3 sequence is 17 residues long. The V gene's germline CDR1 is MNHEY and CDR2 SMNVEV (reference sequence). This chain's CDR3 is CASSSAGGGLGVYGYTF. CDR3 DNA: TGTGCCAGCAGTTCCGCAGGGGGCGGACTGGGGGTTTATGGCTACACCTTC.

This clone has more than one count but fewer than ten. The gene calls are TRBV6-5 and TRBJ1-1; D remains unclear. The CDR3 covers 11 residues. Germline V gene lookup returns CDR1 MNHEY and CDR2 SVGAGI. The ends were cut back, 5 bases at V and 12 bases at J, with 13 bases in the middle. The CDR3: CASSEALRPFF. CDR3 DNA: TGTGCCAGCAGTGAAGCGCTTCGACCTTTCTTT.

The chain employs TRBV5-6 and TRBJ1-3; D gene uncertain. Trimming stripped 2 bases from V and 4 bases from J, with 10 bases between. This CDR3 has 14 amino acids. Germline lookup yields CDR1 SGHDT and CDR2 YYEEEE. The CDR3 coding sequence is TGTGCCAGCAGCTTCGGGTCTGGAGGAAACACCATATATTTT. It translates to CASSFGSGGNTIYF.

The rearrangement joins TRBV9 to TRBJ2-5, with TRBD2 identical over 8 bases. Trimming at V came to 3 bases and at J to 4 bases, leaving 2 bases not matched to a gene. Germline loops: CDR1 SGDLS, CDR2 YYNGEE. The CDR3 has 13 residues. The CDR3 spells CASSAGGRETQYF. For the CDR3, the DNA is TGTGCCAGCAGCGCGGGAGGGCGAGAGACCCAGTACTTC.

J is TRBJ1-2 and V is TRBV30; TRBD1 is a possible D gene (6 bases). Germline lookup yields CDR1 GTSNPN and CDR2 SVGIG (reference sequence). The CDR3 runs to 13 residues. V was trimmed by 5 bases and J by 2 bases, leaving 12 bases between them. CDR3 sequence reads: CAWEAGQNYGYTF. DNA for the CDR3: TGTGCCTGGGAGGCCGGACAGAACTATGGCTACACCTTC.

The V gene is TRBV19, the J gene TRBJ1-1; a possible D gene is TRBD1 (6 bases). V lost 3 bases, J lost 8 bases, and 16 bases lay in between. The CDR3 is made up of 14 amino acids. Germline loops: CDR1 LNHDA, CDR2 SQIVND (reference sequence). The DNA of the CDR3 is TGTGCCAGTAGTATTCTGTCCGGCAGGGGAGAAGCTTTCTTT. It is translated as CASSILSGRGEAFF.

This chain connects TRBV5-6 to TRBJ1-1, with a possible D match to TRBD1 (6 bases). The CDR3 has 15 residues. V shed 0 bases and J shed 4 bases, with 13 bases lying between them. Germline assignment: CDR1 SGHDT and CDR2 YYEEEE. In nucleotides, the CDR3 is TGTGCCAGCAGCTTGGGCTCAACAGGGTCCACTGAAGCTTTCTTT. Translation: CASSLGSTGSTEAFF. Looking up the rest from reference TRBV5-6 and TRBJ1-1 gives the full variable domain: DAGVTQSPTHLIKTRGQQVTLRCSPKSGHDTVSWYQQALGQGPQFIFQYYEEEERQRGNFPDRFSGHQFPNYSSELNVNALLLGDSALYLCASSLGSTGSTEAFFGQGTRLTVV.

The rearrangement uses TRBV5-4 and TRBJ1-5; 9 bases agree with TRBD1. CDR3 length: 15 residues. The trim removed 0 bases at V and 6 bases at J, leaving 4 bases unmatched. Germline V gene lookup returns CDR1 SGHNT and CDR2 YYREEE (reference sequence). The CDR3: CASSLGPDRGQPQHF. CDR3 coding DNA: TGTGCCAGCAGCTTGGGTCCGGACAGGGGTCAGCCCCAGCATTTT.

This clone was counted a single time. This chain links TRBV6-5 with TRBJ2-3; a possible D gene is TRBD1 (6 bases). The V and J ends lost 2 bases and 2 bases respectively, with 11 bases between them. CDR3 length: 15 residues. Germline V gives CDR1 MNHEY, CDR2 SVGAGI. In DNA, the CDR3 is TGTGCCAGCAGTTACCAGGGGACGAACACAGATACGCAGTATTTT. This gives the protein CASSYQGTNTDTQYF.